Listed below are T cell receptor beta chains from one sample, sequenced in a study of shared clonotypes between healthy human individuals. Repertoires were generated with immunoSEQ multiplex PCR, while TCRdb's copy carries only in-frame clones and drops some. The sample lists about 470,000 clones, 75% to 85% occurring once. What was sequenced was PBMCs. The source of these receptors is a woman in her 40s in good health. Some clones in this sample may be carry-over from other donors' samples. CDR3s include the opening cysteine and the closing phenylalanine or tryptophan. A D gene is named only where the DNA matches it firmly. Clone size is stated in some rows and not others, as once, few, many or a class when expanded.

size	V	D	J	CDR3	DNA
.	TRBV30	TRBD1	TRBJ2-4	CAWNSPGQRIMQYF	TGTGCCTGGAACTCTCCGGGACAGAGAATAATGCAGTACTTC
many	TRBV7-9	.	TRBJ2-2	CASSFPNTGELFF	TGTGCCAGCAGCTTTCCGAACACCGGGGAGCTGTTTTTT
.	TRBV13	TRBD2	TRBJ2-2	CASSFNLGTSGQPRELFF	TGTGCCAGCAGCTTTAATTTAGGGACTAGCGGACAACCGCGGGAGCTGTTTTTT
.	TRBV7-8	.	TRBJ2-7	CASSLSFRGSYEQYF	TGTGCCAGCAGCTTATCATTCCGGGGCTCCTACGAGCAGTACTTC
.	TRBV28	.	TRBJ2-7	CASSLYPSGSYAYEQYF	TGTGCCAGCAGTTTATACCCTAGTGGGAGTTACGCTTACGAGCAGTACTTC
.	TRBV21-1	.	TRBJ2-3	CASSALTRDRVVSDTQYF	TGTGCCAGCAGTGCGTTAACGCGGGACAGGGTGGTCTCAGATACGCAGTATTTT
few	TRBV18	.	TRBJ2-2	CASSPPKRNTGELFF	TGTGCCAGCTCACCCCCGAAGAGAAACACCGGGGAGCTGTTTTTT
.	TRBV15	TRBD1	TRBJ2-5	CATSRGRQGRVETQYF	TGTGCCACCAGCAGAGGGAGACAGGGGCGGGTCGAGACCCAGTACTTC
.	TRBV6-1	.	TRBJ1-5	CASNHVPQPQHF	TGTGCCAGCAACCATGTTCCCCAGCCCCAGCATTTT
many	TRBV19	TRBD1	TRBJ1-2	CASTLRGQGISGYGYTF	TGTGCCAGTACGCTGAGGGGACAGGGCATCTCTGGCTATGGCTACACCTTC
.	TRBV15	.	TRBJ1-3	CATSPTGGSGNTIYF	TGTGCCACCAGCCCTACAGGAGGCTCTGGAAACACCATATATTTT
few	TRBV6-5	TRBD1	TRBJ1-5	CASTKNRGQPQHF	TGTGCCAGCACCAAAAACAGGGGGCAGCCCCAGCATTTT
.	TRBV15	.	TRBJ1-1	CATSSRRVQGTEAFF	TGTGCCACCAGCAGTCGCAGGGTTCAAGGGACTGAAGCTTTCTTT
.	TRBV4-1	TRBD2	TRBJ2-3	CASSQGPRGRADTQYF	TGCGCCAGCAGCCAAGGACCGAGAGGGAGGGCAGATACGCAGTATTTT
few	TRBV10-2	.	TRBJ1-2	CASSLSNYGYTF	TGCGCCAGCAGTCTCTCTAACTATGGCTACACCTTC
many	TRBV2	.	TRBJ2-1	CASRRVLGEQFF	TGTGCCAGCAGACGCGTTTTGGGTGAGCAGTTCTTC
once	TRBV4-2	.	TRBJ1-3	CASSQDVGPGNTIYF	TGTGCCAGCAGCCAAGATGTGGGTCCTGGAAACACCATATATTTT
.	TRBV27	.	TRBJ2-7	CASSFALSSYEQYF	TGTGCCAGCAGTTTTGCGTTGAGCTCCTACGAGCAGTACTTC
.	TRBV7-8	.	TRBJ2-3	CASSFGPDTQYF	TGTGCCAGCAGCTTCGGACCAGATACGCAGTATTTT
.	TRBV28	.	TRBJ1-2	CASSLGGGEGPYGYTF	TGTGCCAGCAGTTTAGGCGGGGGGGAGGGACCCTATGGCTACACCTTC
.	TRBV7-2	.	TRBJ2-5	CASSLYTQYF	TGTGCCAGCAGCTTGTATACCCAGTACTTC
.	TRBV11-2	TRBD2	TRBJ2-7	CASSWTRPSYEQYF	TGTGCCAGCAGCTGGACTAGGCCGAGCTACGAGCAGTACTTC
.	TRBV7-2	.	TRBJ1-1	CASSLVPPDTEAFF	TGTGCCAGCAGCTTAGTCCCACCGGACACTGAAGCTTTCTTT
.	TRBV27	TRBD2	TRBJ2-5	CASSSIWTSGIPAETQYF	TGTGCCAGCAGTTCGATTTGGACTAGCGGGATCCCGGCGGAGACCCAGTACTTC
few	TRBV28	.	TRBJ2-5	CASSLKRLAETQYF	TGTGCCAGCAGTTTAAAGCGTCTAGCGGAGACCCAGTACTTC
.	TRBV9	TRBD2	TRBJ2-3	CASSVTSQSTDTQYF	TGTGCCAGCAGCGTGACTAGCCAGAGTACAGATACGCAGTATTTT
.	TRBV11-3	.	TRBJ2-2	CASSLVPNTGELFF	TGTGCCAGCAGCTTGGTTCCAAACACCGGGGAGCTGTTTTTT
once	TRBV4-3	TRBD2	TRBJ2-1	CASSQDASLAGLFF	TGCGCCAGCAGCCAAGATGCCTCACTAGCGGGGCTGTTCTTC
.	TRBV19	TRBD2	TRBJ2-2	CASSPGLAGGGTGELFF	TGTGCCAGTAGTCCCGGACTAGCGGGAGGCGGTACCGGGGAGCTGTTTTTT
.	TRBV18	.	TRBJ1-1	CASSPVYLTNTEAFF	TGTGCCAGCTCACCGGTTTATCTGACGAACACTGAAGCTTTCTTT
.	TRBV7-8	.	TRBJ2-2	CASSLVGTPPAGELFF	TGTGCCAGCAGCTTAGTGGGGACCCCCCCTGCCGGGGAGCTGTTTTTT
.	TRBV4-2	TRBD2	TRBJ2-1	CASSQFGLAGSNEQFF	TGTGCCAGCAGCCAGTTCGGACTAGCGGGAAGTAATGAGCAGTTCTTC
.	TRBV7-3	.	TRBJ2-1	CASSSSGLNNEQFF	TGTGCCAGCAGCTCGTCGGGACTCAACAATGAGCAGTTCTTC
.	TRBV9	TRBD2	TRBJ2-1	CASSARLAGGPGNEQFF	TGTGCCAGCAGCGCCCGGCTAGCGGGGGGCCCGGGGAATGAGCAGTTCTTC
.	TRBV7-3	.	TRBJ2-1	CASSLGGTGEQFF	TGTGCCAGCAGCTTAGGTGGGACGGGTGAGCAGTTCTTC
.	TRBV28	.	TRBJ2-6	CASTSPGASGANVLTF	TGTGCCAGCACTTCCCCCGGGGCCAGTGGGGCCAACGTCCTGACTTTC
.	TRBV7-2	TRBD2	TRBJ2-2	CASSLVASGPGELFF	TGTGCCAGCAGCTTAGTCGCTAGCGGGCCCGGGGAGCTGTTTTTT
once	TRBV18	.	TRBJ2-7	CASSPYTRASYEQYF	TGTGCCAGCTCACCCTACACCAGAGCCTCCTACGAGCAGTACTTC
once	TRBV27	.	TRBJ2-5	CASSRNGGSETQYF	TGTGCCAGCAGCCGAAATGGAGGGTCAGAGACCCAGTACTTC
.	TRBV5-4	.	TRBJ2-5	CASSLGWGQETQYF	TGTGCCAGCAGCTTGGGCTGGGGACAAGAGACCCAGTACTTC
.	TRBV19	.	TRBJ2-1	CASRRDGNSYNEQFF	TGTGCCAGTAGAAGGGACGGCAACTCCTACAATGAGCAGTTCTTC
.	TRBV19	TRBD1	TRBJ1-1	CASSITGGYTEAFF	TGTGCCAGTAGTATAACAGGGGGCTACACTGAAGCTTTCTTT
.	TRBV6-6	.	TRBJ2-5	CASSRGLGLQETQYF	TGTGCCAGCAGTAGGGGGCTGGGACTCCAAGAGACCCAGTACTTC
.	TRBV7-6	TRBD2	TRBJ2-3	CASSLGLAGGASTDTQYF	TGTGCCAGCAGCTTAGGGTTAGCGGGAGGAGCTAGCACAGATACGCAGTATTTT
.	TRBV19	.	TRBJ1-2	CASSANPGRNYGYTF	TGTGCCAGTAGTGCGAACCCGGGCCGCAACTATGGCTACACCTTC
.	TRBV18	.	TRBJ1-4	CASSPGTELFF	TGTGCCAGCTCACCTGGGACCGAACTGTTTTTT
.	TRBV9	TRBD2	TRBJ2-1	CASSVNPGLAGGPSYNEQFF	TGTGCCAGCAGCGTAAATCCGGGACTAGCGGGAGGGCCCTCCTACAATGAGCAGTTCTTC
.	TRBV7-9	TRBD1	TRBJ2-7	CASSLAGTGVHEQYF	TGTGCCAGCAGCTTAGCCGGGACAGGGGTCCACGAGCAGTACTTC
.	TRBV4-2	TRBD1	TRBJ2-2	CASSQDLGTGYTGELFF	TGTGCCAGCAGCCAAGATCTAGGGACAGGGTACACCGGGGAGCTGTTTTTT